This T cell receptor (beta chain) was identified during a study of radiotherapy plus CTLA-4 blockade in lung cancer. About the research overall: Objective responses were seen in around 18% of patients, disease control in 31%. Study-wide results and caveats: An expansion of tumor-derived TCR clones occurred in blood after radiotherapy plus ipilimumab. According to reports, early shifts in blood T cell clones, alongside interferon-beta, forecast response most accurately.

Here immunoSEQ multiplex PCR was the method, and the copy in TCRdb shows in-frame clones only, minus some. The data contain just over 60,000 clones, approximately 75% of them singletons. V dropped 1 base and J dropped 1 base, with 27 bases sitting between them. Germline V gene data show CDR1 as SGHDN and CDR2 as FVKESK. CDR3 length: 21 residues. A remark on this clone: Its antigen is currently unknown.

The specimen comprised peripheral blood, sampled from a patient treated with radiotherapy plus ipilimumab. This sequence joins TRBV14 and TRBJ2-3; no reliable D call. The receptor was isolated from a human donor with non-small cell lung cancer who had a complete response to radiotherapy plus ipilimumab. The CDR3 region has the DNA TGTGCCAGCAGCCAAGGGCCCAGGCTGGCGTTTTACTCCCTACGCACAGATACGCAGTATTTT. Translated: CASSQGPRLAFYSLRTDTQYF.